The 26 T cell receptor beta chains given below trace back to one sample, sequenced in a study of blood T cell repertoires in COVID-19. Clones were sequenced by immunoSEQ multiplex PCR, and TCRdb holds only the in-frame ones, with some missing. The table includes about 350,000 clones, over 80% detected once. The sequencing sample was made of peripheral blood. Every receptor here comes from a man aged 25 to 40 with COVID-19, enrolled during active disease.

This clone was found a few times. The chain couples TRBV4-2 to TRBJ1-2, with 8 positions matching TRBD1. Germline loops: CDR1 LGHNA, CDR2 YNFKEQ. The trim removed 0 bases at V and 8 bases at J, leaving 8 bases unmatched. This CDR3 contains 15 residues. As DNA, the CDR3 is TGTGCCAGCAGCCAAGAAGGACAGGGAATTAGGGGCTACACCTTC. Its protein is CASSQEGQGIRGYTF.

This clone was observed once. CDR3 residues: CAIGREQGFEQYF. CDR3 bases: TGTGCCATCGGACGGGAACAGGGTTTCGAGCAGTACTTC. This chain links TRBV10-3 with TRBJ2-7; perhaps TRBD1 as D (6 bases). There are 13 residues in the CDR3. Trimming pared 8 bases from V and 6 bases from J, leaving 17 bases between. CDR1 and CDR2 from the germline V gene are ENHRY and SYGVKD.

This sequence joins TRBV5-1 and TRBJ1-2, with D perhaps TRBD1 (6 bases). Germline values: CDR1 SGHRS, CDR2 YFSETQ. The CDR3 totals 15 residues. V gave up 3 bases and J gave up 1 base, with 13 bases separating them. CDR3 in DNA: TGCGCCAGCAGCTCCGGACAGATATTTAACTATGGCTACACCTTC. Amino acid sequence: CASSSGQIFNYGYTF. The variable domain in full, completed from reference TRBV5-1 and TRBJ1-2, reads KAGVTQTPRYLIKTRGQQVTLSCSPISGHRSVSWYQQTPGQGLQFLFEYFSETQRNKGNFPGRFSGRQFSNSRSEMNVSTLELGDSALYLCASSSGQIFNYGYTFGSGTRLTVV.

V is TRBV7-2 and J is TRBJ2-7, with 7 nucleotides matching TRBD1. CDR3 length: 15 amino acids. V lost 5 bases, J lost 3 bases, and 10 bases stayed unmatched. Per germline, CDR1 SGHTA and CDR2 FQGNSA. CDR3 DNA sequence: TGTGCCAGCAGCCCGCTGGGACAGTCCAACTACGAGCAGTACTTC. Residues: CASSPLGQSNYEQYF.

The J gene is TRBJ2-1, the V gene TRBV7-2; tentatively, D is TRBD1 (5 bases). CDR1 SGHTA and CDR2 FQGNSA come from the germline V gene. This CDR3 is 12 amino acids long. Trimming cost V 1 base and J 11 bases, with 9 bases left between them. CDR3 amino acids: CASSLVLGQQFF. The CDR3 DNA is TGTGCCAGCAGCTTAGTTCTGGGGCAGCAGTTCTTC.

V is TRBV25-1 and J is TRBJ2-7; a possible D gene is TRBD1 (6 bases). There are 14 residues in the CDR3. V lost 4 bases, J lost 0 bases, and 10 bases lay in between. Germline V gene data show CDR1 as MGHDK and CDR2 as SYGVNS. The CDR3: CASSAWDNSYEQYF. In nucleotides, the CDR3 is TGTGCCAGCAGTGCTTGGGACAACTCCTACGAGCAGTACTTC.

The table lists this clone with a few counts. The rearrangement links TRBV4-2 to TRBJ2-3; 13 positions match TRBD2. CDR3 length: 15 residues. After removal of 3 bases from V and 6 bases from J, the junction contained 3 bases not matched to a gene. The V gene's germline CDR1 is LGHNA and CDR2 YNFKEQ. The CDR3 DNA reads TGTGCCAGCAGCCAGACTAGCGGGGGGTTGGATACGCAGTATTTT. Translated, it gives CASSQTSGGLDTQYF.

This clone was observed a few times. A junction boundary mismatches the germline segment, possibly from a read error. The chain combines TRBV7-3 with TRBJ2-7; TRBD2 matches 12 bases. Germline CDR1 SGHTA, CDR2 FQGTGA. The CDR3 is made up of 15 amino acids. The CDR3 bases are TGTGCCAGCAGCGTAACAGGGGGGACTAGCGGGGAGCAGTACTTC. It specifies CASSVTGGTSGEQYF.

The CDR3 here is CASRPTSGQETQYF. CDR3 in DNA: TGTGCCAGCAGGCCGACTAGCGGCCAAGAGACCCAGTACTTC. V usage is TRBV6-1 and J usage is TRBJ2-5; 9 bases agree with TRBD2. CDR1 is MNHNS and CDR2 is SASEGT in the germline V gene. The junction had 3 bases not matched to a gene; V was cut back by 6 bases and J by 1 base. The CDR3 length is 14 residues.

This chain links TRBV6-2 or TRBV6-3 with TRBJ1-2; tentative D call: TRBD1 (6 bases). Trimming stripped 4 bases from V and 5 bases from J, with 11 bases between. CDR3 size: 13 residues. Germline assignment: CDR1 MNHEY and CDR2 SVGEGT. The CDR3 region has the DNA TGTGCCAGCAGTTCGGACAGTCAATATGGCTACACCTTC. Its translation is CASSSDSQYGYTF.

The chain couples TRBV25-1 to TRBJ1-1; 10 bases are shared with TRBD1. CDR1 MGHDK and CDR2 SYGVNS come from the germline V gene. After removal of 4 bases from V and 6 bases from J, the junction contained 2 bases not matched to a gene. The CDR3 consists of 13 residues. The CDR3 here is CASSAGQGAEAFF. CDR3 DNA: TGTGCCAGCAGTGCTGGACAGGGGGCTGAAGCTTTCTTT.

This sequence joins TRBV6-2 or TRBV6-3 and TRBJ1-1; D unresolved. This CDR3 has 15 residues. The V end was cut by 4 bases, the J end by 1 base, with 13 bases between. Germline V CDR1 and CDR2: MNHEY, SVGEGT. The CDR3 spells CASSSFEEANTEAFF. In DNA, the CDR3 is TGTGCCAGCAGTTCTTTCGAAGAGGCGAACACTGAAGCTTTCTTT.

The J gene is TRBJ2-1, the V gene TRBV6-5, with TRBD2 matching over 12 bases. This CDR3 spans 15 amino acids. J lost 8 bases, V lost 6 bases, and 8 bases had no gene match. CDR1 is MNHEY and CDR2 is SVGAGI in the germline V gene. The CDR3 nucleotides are TGTGCCAGCAGGTCGGGACTAGCGGGTGAGGATGAGCAGTTCTTC. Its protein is CASRSGLAGEDEQFF.

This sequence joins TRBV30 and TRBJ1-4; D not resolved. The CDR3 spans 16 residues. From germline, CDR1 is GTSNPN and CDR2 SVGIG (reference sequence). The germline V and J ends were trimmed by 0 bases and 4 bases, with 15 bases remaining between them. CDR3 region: CAWSVPGGRGNEKLFF. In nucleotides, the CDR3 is TGTGCCTGGAGTGTACCGGGAGGCCGGGGTAATGAAAAACTGTTTTTT.

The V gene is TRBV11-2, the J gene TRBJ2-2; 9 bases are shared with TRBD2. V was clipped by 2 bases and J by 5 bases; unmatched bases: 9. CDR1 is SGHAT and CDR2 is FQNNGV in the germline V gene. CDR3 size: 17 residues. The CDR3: CASSLIGAGGRTGELFF. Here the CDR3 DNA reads TGTGCCAGCAGCTTAATAGGCGCGGGAGGGCGAACCGGGGAGCTGTTTTTT.

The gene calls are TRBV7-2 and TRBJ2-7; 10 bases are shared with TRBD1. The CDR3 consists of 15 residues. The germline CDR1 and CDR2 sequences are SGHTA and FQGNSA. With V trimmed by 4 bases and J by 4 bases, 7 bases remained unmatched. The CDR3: CASSSPGQGLYEQYF. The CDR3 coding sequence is TGTGCCAGCAGCTCCCCGGGACAGGGGTTGTACGAGCAGTACTTC.

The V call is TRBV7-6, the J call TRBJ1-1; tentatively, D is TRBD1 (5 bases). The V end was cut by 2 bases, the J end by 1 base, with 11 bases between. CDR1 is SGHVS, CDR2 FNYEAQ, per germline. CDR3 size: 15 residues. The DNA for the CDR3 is TGTGCCAGCAGCTTAAACTCAGGGCCGAACACTGAAGCTTTCTTT. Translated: CASSLNSGPNTEAFF.

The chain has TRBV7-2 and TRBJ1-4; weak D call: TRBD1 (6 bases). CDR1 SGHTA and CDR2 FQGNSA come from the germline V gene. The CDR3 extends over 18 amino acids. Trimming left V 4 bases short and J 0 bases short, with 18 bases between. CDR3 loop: CASSSLTGILATNEKLFF. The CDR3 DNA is TGTGCCAGCAGCTCATTAACAGGGATTCTTGCAACTAATGAAAAACTGTTTTTT.

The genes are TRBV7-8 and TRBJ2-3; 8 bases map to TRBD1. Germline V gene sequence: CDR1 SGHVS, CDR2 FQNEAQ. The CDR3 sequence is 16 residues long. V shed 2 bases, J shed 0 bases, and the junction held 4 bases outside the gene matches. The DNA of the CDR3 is TGTGCCAGCAGCTTACAGGGGGCTCTTAGCACAGATACGCAGTATTTT. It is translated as CASSLQGALSTDTQYF. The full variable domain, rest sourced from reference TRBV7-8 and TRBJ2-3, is GAGVSQSPRYKVAKRGQDVALRCDPISGHVSLFWYQQALGQGPEFLTYFQNEAQLDKSGLPSDRFFAERPEGSVSTLKIQRTQQEDSAVYLCASSLQGALSTDTQYFGPGTRLTVL.

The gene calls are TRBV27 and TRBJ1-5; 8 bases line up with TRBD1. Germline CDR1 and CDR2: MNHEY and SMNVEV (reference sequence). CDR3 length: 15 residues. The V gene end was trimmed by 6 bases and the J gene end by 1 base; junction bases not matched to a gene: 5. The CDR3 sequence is CASRLTGVSNQPQHF. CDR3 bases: TGTGCCAGCAGACTGACAGGGGTGAGCAATCAGCCCCAGCATTTT.

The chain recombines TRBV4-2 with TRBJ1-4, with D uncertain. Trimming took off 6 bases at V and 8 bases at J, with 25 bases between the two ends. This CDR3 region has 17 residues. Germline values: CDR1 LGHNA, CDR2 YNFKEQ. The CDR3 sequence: CASSQSAPPGIYEKLFF. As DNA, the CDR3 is TGTGCCAGCAGTCAATCCGCCCCCCCGGGGATATACGAAAAACTGTTTTTT.

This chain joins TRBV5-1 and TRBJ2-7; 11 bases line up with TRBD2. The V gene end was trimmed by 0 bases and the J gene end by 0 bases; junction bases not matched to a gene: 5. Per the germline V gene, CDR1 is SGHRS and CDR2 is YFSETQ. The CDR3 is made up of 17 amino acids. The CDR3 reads CASSLGLAGPDSYEQYF. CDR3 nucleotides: TGCGCCAGCAGCTTGGGACTAGCGGGACCAGACTCCTACGAGCAGTACTTC.

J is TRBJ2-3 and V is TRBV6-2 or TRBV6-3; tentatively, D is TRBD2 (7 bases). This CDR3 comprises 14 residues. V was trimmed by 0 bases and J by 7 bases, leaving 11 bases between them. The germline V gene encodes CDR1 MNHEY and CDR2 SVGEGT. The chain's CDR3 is CASSYSAGAHTQYF. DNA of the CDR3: TGTGCCAGCAGTTACTCGGCGGGGGCCCATACGCAGTATTTT.

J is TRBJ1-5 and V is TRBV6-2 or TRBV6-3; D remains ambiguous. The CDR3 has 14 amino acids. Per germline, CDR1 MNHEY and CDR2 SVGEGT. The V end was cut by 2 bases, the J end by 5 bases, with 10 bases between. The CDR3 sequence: CASSYDNQYQPQHF. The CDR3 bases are TGTGCCAGCAGTTACGACAACCAATATCAGCCCCAGCATTTT.

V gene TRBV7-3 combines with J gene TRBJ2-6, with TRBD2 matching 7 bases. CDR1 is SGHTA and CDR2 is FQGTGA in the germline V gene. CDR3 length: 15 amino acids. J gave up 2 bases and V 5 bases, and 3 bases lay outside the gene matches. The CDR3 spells CASSVLATGANVLTF. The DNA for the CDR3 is TGTGCCAGCAGCGTACTAGCGACTGGGGCCAACGTCCTGACTTTC.

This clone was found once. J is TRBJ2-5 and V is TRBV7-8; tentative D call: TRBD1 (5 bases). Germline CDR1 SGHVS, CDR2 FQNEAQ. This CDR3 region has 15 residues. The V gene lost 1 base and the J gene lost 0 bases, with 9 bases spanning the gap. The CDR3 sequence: CASSLVDSYQETQYF. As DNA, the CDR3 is TGTGCCAGCAGCTTAGTCGACAGCTACCAAGAGACCCAGTACTTC.